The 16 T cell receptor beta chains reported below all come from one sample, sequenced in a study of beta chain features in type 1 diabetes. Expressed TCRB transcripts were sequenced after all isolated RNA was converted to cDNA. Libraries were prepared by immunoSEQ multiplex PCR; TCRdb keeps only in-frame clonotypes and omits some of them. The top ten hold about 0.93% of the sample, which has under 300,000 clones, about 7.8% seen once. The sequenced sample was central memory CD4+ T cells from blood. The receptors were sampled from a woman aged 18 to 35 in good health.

The CDR3 spells CASSLALGTRRDTQYF. The CDR3 region has the DNA TGTGCCAGCAGCTTAGCGCTGGGGACTCGTCGGGATACGCAGTATTTT. This chain links TRBV7-2 with TRBJ2-3; D perhaps matches TRBD2 (6 bases). CDR1 SGHTA and CDR2 FQGNSA come from the germline V gene. This CDR3 has 16 amino acids. The V end was cut by 0 bases, the J end by 6 bases, with 16 bases between.

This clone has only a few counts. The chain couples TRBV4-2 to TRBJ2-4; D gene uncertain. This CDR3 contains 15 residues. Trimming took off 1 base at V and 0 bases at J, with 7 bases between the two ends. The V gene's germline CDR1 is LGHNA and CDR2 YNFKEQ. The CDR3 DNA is TGTGCCAGCAGCCAAGCTTCACTAGCCAAAAACATTCAGTACTTC. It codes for CASSQASLAKNIQYF.

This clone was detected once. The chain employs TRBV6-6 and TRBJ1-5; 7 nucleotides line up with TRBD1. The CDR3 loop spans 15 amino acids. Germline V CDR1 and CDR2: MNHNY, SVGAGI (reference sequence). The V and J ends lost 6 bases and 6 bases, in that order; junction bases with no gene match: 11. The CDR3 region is CASRPQGRWVQPQHF. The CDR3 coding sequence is TGTGCCAGCAGACCACAGGGGCGTTGGGTTCAGCCCCAGCATTTT.

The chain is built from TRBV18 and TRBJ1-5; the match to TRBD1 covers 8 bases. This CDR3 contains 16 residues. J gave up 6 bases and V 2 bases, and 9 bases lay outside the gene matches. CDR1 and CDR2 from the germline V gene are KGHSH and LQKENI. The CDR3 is CASSPGIQGAGQPQHF. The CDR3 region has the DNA TGTGCCAGCTCACCAGGGATTCAGGGGGCCGGTCAGCCCCAGCATTTT.

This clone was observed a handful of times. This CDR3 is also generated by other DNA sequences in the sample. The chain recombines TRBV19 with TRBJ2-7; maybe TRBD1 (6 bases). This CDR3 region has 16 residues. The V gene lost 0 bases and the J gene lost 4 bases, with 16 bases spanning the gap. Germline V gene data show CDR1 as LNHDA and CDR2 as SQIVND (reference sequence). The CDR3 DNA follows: TGTGCCAGTAGTATAGACCTCGGTACAGGGTCGTACGAGCAGTACTTC. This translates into CASSIDLGTGSYEQYF.

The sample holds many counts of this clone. CDR3 amino acids: CASSRMGNYGYTF. CDR3 coding DNA: TGTGCCAGCAGTCGGATGGGCAACTATGGCTACACCTTC. The chain is built from TRBV27 and TRBJ1-2, with no clear D. The V end was cut by 5 bases, the J end by 2 bases, with 9 bases between. Germline V gene data show CDR1 as MNHEY and CDR2 as SMNVEV (reference sequence). The CDR3 totals 13 residues.

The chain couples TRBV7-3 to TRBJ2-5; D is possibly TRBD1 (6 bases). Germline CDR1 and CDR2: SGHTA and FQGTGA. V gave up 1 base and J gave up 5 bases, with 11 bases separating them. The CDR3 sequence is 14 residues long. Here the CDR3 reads CASSLNGGTETQYF. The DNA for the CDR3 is TGTGCCAGCAGCTTAAATGGGGGCACGGAGACCCAGTACTTC.

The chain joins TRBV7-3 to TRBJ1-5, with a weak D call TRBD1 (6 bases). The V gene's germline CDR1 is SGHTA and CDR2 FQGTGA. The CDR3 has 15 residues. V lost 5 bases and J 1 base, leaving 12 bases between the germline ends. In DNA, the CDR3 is TGTGCCAGCAGCCAAACAGGGCTCAGCAATCAGCCCCAGCATTTT. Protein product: CASSQTGLSNQPQHF.

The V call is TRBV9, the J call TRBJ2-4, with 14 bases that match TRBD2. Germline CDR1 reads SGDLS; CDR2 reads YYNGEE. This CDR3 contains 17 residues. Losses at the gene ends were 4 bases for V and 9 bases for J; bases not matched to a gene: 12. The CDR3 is CASSQGLAGVSNGIQYF. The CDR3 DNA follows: TGTGCCAGCAGCCAGGGACTAGCGGGGGTAAGCAACGGCATTCAGTACTTC.

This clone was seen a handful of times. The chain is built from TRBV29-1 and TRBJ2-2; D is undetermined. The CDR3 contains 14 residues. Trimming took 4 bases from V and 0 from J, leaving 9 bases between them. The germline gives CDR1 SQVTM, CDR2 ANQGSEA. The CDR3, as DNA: TGCAGCGTTGGGGTGGGCGCGAACACCGGGGAGCTGTTTTTT. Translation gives CSVGVGANTGELFF.

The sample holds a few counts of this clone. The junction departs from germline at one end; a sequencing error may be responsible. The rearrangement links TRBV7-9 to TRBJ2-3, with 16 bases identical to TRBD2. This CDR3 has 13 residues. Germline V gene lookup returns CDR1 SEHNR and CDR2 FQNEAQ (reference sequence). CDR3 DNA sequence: TGTGCCAGCAGCTTGGGACTAGCGGGGGGGCCCGATTTT. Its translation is CASSLGLAGGPDF.

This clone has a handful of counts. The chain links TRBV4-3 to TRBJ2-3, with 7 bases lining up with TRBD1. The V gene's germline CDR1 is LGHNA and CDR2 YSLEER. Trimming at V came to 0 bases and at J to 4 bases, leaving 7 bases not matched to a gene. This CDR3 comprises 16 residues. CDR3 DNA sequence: TGCGCCAGCAGCCAAGATAGGGGGCAGGCATCAGATACGCAGTATTTT. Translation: CASSQDRGQASDTQYF.

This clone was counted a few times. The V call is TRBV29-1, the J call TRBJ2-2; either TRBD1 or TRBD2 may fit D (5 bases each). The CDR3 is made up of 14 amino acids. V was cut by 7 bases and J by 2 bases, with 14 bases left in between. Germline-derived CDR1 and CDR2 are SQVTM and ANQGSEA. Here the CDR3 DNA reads TGCAGCGCTACGGGGCGGAGTAACACCGGGGAGCTGTTTTTT. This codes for CSATGRSNTGELFF.

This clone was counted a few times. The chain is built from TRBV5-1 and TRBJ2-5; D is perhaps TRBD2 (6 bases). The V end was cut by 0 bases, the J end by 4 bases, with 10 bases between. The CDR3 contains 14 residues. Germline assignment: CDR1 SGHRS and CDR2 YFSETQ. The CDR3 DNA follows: TGCGCCAGCAGCTTGGGGCTGGGGGGAGAGACCCAGTACTTC. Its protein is CASSLGLGGETQYF.

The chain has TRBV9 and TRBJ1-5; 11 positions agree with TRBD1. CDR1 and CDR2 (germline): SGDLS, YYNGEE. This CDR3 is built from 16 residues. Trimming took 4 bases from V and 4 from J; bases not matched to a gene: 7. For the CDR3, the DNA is TGTGCCAGCAGCTTCGGACAGGGGGCACCAAATCAGCCCCAGCATTTT. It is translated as CASSFGQGAPNQPQHF. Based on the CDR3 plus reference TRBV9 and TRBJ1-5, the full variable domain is DSGVTQTPKHLITATGQRVTLRCSPRSGDLSVYWYQQSLDQGLQFLIQYYNGEERAKGNILERFSAQQFPDLHSELNLSSLELGDSALYFCASSFGQGAPNQPQHFGDGTRLSIL.

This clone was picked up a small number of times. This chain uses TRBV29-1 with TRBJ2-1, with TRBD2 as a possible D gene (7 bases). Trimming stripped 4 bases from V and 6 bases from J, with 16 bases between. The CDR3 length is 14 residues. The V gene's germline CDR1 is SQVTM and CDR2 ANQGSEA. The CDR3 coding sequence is TGCAGCGTTGGATCGGGGGGCGTATCCAATGAGCAGTTCTTC. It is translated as CSVGSGGVSNEQFF.